Shown below are 3 T cell receptor beta chains from a single sample sequenced in a study of blood T cell repertoires in COVID-19. Data came from immunoSEQ multiplex PCR; TCRdb stores just in-frame clones and leaves some out. Of about 180,000 clones in the sample, about 80% were seen once. The sequenced sample consisted of peripheral blood. All receptors derive from a woman in her 70s with acute or convalescent COVID-19.

The V call is TRBV7-3, the J call TRBJ2-3, with 9 bases that match TRBD2. The CDR3 sequence is 15 residues long. The germline V gene encodes CDR1 SGHTA and CDR2 FQGTGA. The V segment lost 3 bases and the J segment 4 bases; nucleotides outside the gene matches: 5. CDR3 protein: CASSFASGAADTQYF. For the CDR3, the DNA is TGTGCCAGCAGCTTTGCTAGCGGGGCCGCAGATACGCAGTATTTT.

The rearrangement uses TRBV5-4 and TRBJ2-1; 8 bases are a match to TRBD1. Germline lookup yields CDR1 SGHNT and CDR2 YYREEE (reference sequence). The V and J ends lost 3 bases and 6 bases, in that order; junction bases with no gene match: 8. The CDR3 sequence is 15 residues long. CDR3 loop: CASSSRQGRFNEQFF. CDR3 nucleotide sequence: TGTGCCAGCAGCTCACGACAGGGGCGTTTCAATGAGCAGTTCTTC.

The V and J genes are TRBV5-4 and TRBJ2-1; 7 bases align to TRBD2. Per germline, CDR1 SGHNT and CDR2 YYREEE (reference sequence). V gave up 4 bases and J gave up 1 base; unmatched junction bases: 20. The CDR3 totals 20 residues. The CDR3 reads CASSVHSVGLAAPSYNEQFF. CDR3 nucleotides: TGTGCCAGCAGCGTTCATAGCGTGGGGCTAGCGGCCCCATCCTACAATGAGCAGTTCTTC.